A selection of T cell receptor beta chains follows, all from one sample in a study of cytomegalovirus exposure and HLA in healthy donors. The repertoire was sequenced with immunoSEQ multiplex PCR; TCRdb's copy has only in-frame clones and lacks some. Here the sample spans 90,000 to 100,000 clones, over 65% being singletons. The sample consisted of PBMCs. The receptors originated from a woman aged 60 to 75 in good health and CMV-seronegative. Each CDR3 is given with its conserved first and last residue. D genes are given only for firm matches. Size is stated for part of the rows, as once, few or many counts, or as a class when the clone is expanded.

J | D | V | size | CDR3 | DNA
TRBJ2-5 | TRBD2 | TRBV4-2 | . | CASSRTRGVQETQYF | TGTGCCAGCAGCCGCACGCGGGGGGTCCAAGAGACCCAGTACTTC
TRBJ2-1 | . | TRBV10-3 | . | CAISGSGSYNEQFF | TGTGCCATCAGCGGGAGTGGGTCCTACAATGAGCAGTTCTTC
TRBJ1-6 | . | TRBV5-1 | . | CASSKDTPGQGPLHF | TGCGCCAGCAGCAAGGACACTCCGGGTCAGGGTCCCCTCCACTTT
TRBJ2-7 | . | TRBV19 | . | CASSITGFRYEQYF | TGTGCCAGTAGTATAACGGGTTTTCGTTACGAGCAGTACTTC
TRBJ2-7 | TRBD1 | TRBV18 | . | CASSPVGRGTGAYEQYF | TGTGCCAGCTCACCAGTTGGTCGGGGGACAGGGGCCTACGAGCAGTACTTC
TRBJ2-1 | TRBD2 | TRBV10-3 | . | CAISSGLAGIAGNEQFF | TGTGCCATCAGTTCAGGACTAGCGGGGATAGCGGGGAATGAGCAGTTCTTC
TRBJ1-2 | TRBD1 | TRBV5-1 | . | CASRADRGLNYGYTF | TGCGCCAGCAGGGCGGACAGGGGGCTCAACTATGGCTACACCTTC
TRBJ1-1 | . | TRBV2 | . | CASRVSGLNTEAFF | TGTGCCAGCAGGGTATCGGGGTTGAACACTGAAGCTTTCTTT
TRBJ1-1 | TRBD1 | TRBV30 | . | CAWRRDRVNTEAFF | TGTGCCTGGAGAAGGGACAGGGTGAACACTGAAGCTTTCTTT
TRBJ2-2 | . | TRBV10-3 | . | CAIGWRSANTGELFF | TGTGCCATTGGGTGGAGGAGTGCCAACACCGGGGAGCTGTTTTTT
TRBJ2-6 | . | TRBV19 | . | CASSPGSGANVLTF | TGTGCCAGTAGCCCCGGCTCTGGGGCCAACGTCCTGACTTTC
TRBJ1-6 | TRBD1 | TRBV19 | few | CASRGQGEGSPLHF | TGTGCCAGTAGGGGACAGGGGGAGGGATCACCCCTCCACTTT
TRBJ1-4 | . | TRBV7-2 | . | CASNHAEGSKLFF | TGTGCCAGCAACCACGCCGAGGGAAGCAAACTGTTTTTT
TRBJ1-1 | . | TRBV7-8 | . | CASVEAVNTEAFF | TGTGCCAGCGTAGAGGCGGTGAACACTGAAGCTTTCTTT
TRBJ2-2 | TRBD2 | TRBV29-1 | . | CSGGGFPDTGELFF | TGCAGCGGCGGGGGGTTTCCCGACACCGGGGAGCTGTTTTTT
TRBJ2-3 | . | TRBV5-1 | . | CASSSTDFRSTDTQYF | TGCGCCAGCAGCTCGACGGACTTCCGGAGCACAGATACGCAGTATTTT
TRBJ2-7 | . | TRBV18 | . | CASSQRVPRGGSYYEQYF | TGTGCCAGCTCACAAAGGGTGCCCAGGGGCGGGAGTTACTACGAGCAGTACTTC
TRBJ1-1 | . | TRBV27 | . | CASSLGRNTEAFF | TGTGCCAGCAGTTTAGGGAGGAACACTGAAGCTTTCTTT
TRBJ2-7 | TRBD2 | TRBV27 | once | CASSLRASGYYEQYF | TGTGCCAGCAGTTTAAGGGCTAGCGGTTATTACGAGCAGTACTTC
TRBJ2-7 | TRBD1 | TRBV28 | . | CASRPQGSLLEATYEQYF | TGTGCCAGCAGACCACAGGGGTCCCTGCTAGAAGCTACCTACGAGCAGTACTTC
TRBJ2-1 | TRBD2 | TRBV19 | . | CANPRVGLAGGRDEQFF | TGTGCCAATCCGCGGGTGGGACTAGCGGGAGGGAGAGATGAGCAGTTCTTC
TRBJ1-1 | . | TRBV5-5 | . | CASSLSSRGTEAFF | TGTGCCAGCAGCTTATCTTCAAGGGGTACTGAAGCTTTCTTT
TRBJ2-2 | TRBD1 | TRBV30 | few | CAWSVTQGVGGELFF | TGTGCCTGGAGTGTGACACAGGGGGTCGGCGGGGAGCTGTTTTTT
TRBJ1-5 | . | TRBV7-2 | . | CASSPDEGQPQHF | TGTGCCAGCAGCCCGGACGAGGGTCAGCCCCAGCATTTT
TRBJ2-5 | TRBD1 | TRBV7-2 | . | CASSLEGGVKTQYF | TGTGCCAGCAGCTTAGAAGGGGGCGTTAAGACCCAGTACTTC
TRBJ1-1 | . | TRBV6-6 | . | CASTGSRQAPSEAFF | TGTGCCAGCACTGGCAGTAGACAGGCCCCGAGTGAAGCTTTCTTT
TRBJ2-3 | TRBD2 | TRBV4-3 | . | CASSQGTSGHTDTQYF | TGCGCCAGCAGCCAGGGGACTAGCGGGCACACAGATACGCAGTATTTT